This TCR beta chain was recorded in a study of cytomegalovirus exposure and HLA in healthy donors. V shed 5 bases, J shed 1 base, and the junction held 9 bases outside the gene matches. CDR1 MDHEN and CDR2 SYDVKM come from the germline V gene. The CDR3 is 18 amino acids. Primers for the PCR totalled 60 Vbeta and 13 Jbeta. Clones were read by immunoSEQ multiplex PCR, and TCRdb kept only the in-frame ones, dropping some. The sample yields roughly 140,000 clones, roughly 80% seen once. The origin of this receptor is a man aged 30 to 45 in good health and CMV-seropositive. Sequencing was performed on PBMCs. The gene calls are TRBV28 and TRBJ2-7; 15 nucleotides agree with TRBD2. The CDR3 is CASSRTSGRARESYEQYF. The CDR3 DNA reads TGTGCCAGCAGTAGGACTAGCGGGAGGGCCAGGGAGTCCTACGAGCAGTACTTC.